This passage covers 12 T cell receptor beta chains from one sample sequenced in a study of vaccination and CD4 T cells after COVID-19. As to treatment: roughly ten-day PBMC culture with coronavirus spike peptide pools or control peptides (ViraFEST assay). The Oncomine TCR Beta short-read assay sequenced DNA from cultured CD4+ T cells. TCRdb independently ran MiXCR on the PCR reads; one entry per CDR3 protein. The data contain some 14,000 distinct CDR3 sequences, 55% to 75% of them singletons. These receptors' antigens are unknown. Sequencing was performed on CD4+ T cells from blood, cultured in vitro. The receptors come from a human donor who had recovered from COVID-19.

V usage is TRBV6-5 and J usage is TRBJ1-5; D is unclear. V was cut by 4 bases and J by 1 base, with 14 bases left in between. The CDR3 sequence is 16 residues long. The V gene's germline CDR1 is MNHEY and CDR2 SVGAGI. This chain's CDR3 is CASSSTRDRSNQPQHF. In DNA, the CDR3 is TGTGCCAGCAGTTCCACGAGGGATAGGAGCAATCAGCCCCAGCATTTT.

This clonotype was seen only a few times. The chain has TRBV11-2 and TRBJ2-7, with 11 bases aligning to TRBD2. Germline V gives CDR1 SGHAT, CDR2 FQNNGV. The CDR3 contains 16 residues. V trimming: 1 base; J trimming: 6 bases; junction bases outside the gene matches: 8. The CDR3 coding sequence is TGTGCCAGCAGCTTAGGTCGGATAGCGGGAGGGACCGAGCAGTACTTC. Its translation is CASSLGRIAGGTEQYF.

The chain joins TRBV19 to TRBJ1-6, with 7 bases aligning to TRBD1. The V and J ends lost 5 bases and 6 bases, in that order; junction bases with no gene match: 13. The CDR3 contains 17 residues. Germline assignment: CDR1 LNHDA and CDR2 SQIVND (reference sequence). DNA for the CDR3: TGTGCCAGTAGTTCGACCCGGCCGGGACAGAGTAATTCACCCCTCCACTTT. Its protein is CASSSTRPGQSNSPLHF. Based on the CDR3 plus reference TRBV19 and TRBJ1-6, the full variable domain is DGGITQSPKYLFRKEGQNVTLSCEQNLNHDAMYWYRQDPGQGLRLIYYSQIVNDFQKGDIAEGYSVSREKKESFPLTVTSAQKNPTAFYLCASSSTRPGQSNSPLHFGNGTRLTVT.

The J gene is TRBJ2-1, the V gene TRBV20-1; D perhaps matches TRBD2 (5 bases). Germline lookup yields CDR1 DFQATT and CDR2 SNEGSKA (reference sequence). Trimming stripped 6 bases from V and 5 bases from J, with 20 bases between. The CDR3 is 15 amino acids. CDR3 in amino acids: CSAEKAAILDNEQFF. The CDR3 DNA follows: TGCAGTGCGGAGAAAGCGGCGATACTGGACAATGAGCAGTTCTTC.

CDR3 residues: CASTATGAENEQYF. DNA for the CDR3: TGTGCCAGTACCGCGACAGGGGCAGAGAACGAGCAGTACTTC. The J gene is TRBJ2-7, the V gene TRBV19, with 8 bases fitting TRBD1. Looked up from germline, CDR1 is LNHDA and CDR2 is SQIVND (reference sequence). This CDR3 comprises 14 residues. Trimming took 7 bases from V and 5 from J; bases not matched to a gene: 10.

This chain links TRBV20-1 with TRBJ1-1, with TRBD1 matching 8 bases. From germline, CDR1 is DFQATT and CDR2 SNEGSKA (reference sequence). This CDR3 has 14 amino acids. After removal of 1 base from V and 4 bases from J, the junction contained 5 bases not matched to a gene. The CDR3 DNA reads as TGCAGTGCTAGAGGGACTACAGGGGGCACTGAAGCTTTCTTT. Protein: CSARGTTGGTEAFF.

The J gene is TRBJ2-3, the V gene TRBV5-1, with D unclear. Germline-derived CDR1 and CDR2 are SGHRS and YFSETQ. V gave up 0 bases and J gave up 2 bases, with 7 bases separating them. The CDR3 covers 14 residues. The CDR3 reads CASSLDPLTDTQYF. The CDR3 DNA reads TGCGCCAGCAGCTTGGACCCACTCACAGATACGCAGTATTTT. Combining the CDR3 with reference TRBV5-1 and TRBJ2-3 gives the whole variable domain KAGVTQTPRYLIKTRGQQVTLSCSPISGHRSVSWYQQTPGQGLQFLFEYFSETQRNKGNFPGRFSGRQFSNSRSEMNVSTLELGDSALYLCASSLDPLTDTQYFGPGTRLTVL.

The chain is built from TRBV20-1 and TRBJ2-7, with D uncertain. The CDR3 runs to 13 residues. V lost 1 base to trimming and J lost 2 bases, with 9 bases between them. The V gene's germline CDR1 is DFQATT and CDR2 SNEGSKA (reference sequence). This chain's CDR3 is CSARGVDPYEQYF. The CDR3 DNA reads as TGCAGTGCTAGAGGTGTAGATCCCTACGAGCAGTACTTC.

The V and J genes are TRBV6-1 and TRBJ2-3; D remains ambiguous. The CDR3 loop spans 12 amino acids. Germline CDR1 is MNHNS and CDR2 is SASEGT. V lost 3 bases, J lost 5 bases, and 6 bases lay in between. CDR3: CASSDPGDTQYF. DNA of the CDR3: TGTGCCAGCAGTGATCCGGGAGATACGCAGTATTTT.

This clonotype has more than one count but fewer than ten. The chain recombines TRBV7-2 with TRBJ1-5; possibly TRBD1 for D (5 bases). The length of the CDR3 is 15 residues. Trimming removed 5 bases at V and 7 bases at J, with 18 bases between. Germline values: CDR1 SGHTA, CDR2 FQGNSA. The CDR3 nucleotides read TGTGCCAGCAGCCTTACGACGGGGCAGCAGCAGCCCCAGCATTTT. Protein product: CASSLTTGQQQPQHF.

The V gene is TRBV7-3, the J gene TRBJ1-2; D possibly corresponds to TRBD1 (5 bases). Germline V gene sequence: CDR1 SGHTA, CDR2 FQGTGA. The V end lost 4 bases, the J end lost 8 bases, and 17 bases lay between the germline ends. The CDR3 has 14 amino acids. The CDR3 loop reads CASSWGSRSEGYTF. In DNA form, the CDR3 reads TGTGCCAGCAGCTGGGGGAGTCGATCCGAAGGCTACACCTTC.

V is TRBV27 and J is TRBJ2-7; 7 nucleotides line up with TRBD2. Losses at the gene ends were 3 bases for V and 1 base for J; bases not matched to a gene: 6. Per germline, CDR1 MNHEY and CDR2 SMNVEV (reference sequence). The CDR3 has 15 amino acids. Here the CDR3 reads CASSLRTSASYEQYF. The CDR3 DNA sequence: TGTGCCAGCAGTTTGAGAACTAGCGCGTCCTACGAGCAGTACTTC.